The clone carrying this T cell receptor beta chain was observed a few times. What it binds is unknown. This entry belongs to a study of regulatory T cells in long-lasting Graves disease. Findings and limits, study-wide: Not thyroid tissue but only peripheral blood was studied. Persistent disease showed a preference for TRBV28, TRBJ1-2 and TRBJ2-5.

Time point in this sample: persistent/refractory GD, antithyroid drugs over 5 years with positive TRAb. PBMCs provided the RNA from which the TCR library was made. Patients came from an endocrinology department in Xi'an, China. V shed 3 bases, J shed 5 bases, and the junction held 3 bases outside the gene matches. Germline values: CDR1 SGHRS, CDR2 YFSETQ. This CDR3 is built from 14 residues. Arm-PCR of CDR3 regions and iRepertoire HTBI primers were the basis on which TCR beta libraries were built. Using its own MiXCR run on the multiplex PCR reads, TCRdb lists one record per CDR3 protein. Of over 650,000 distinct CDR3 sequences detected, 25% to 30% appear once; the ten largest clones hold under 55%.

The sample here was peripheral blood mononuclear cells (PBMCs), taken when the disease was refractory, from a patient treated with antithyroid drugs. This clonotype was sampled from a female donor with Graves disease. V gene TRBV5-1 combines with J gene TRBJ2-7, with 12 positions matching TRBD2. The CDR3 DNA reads TGCGCCAGCAGCTCACTAGCGGGAGGACACGAGCAGTACTTC. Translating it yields CASSSLAGGHEQYF.